The entry that follows covers one T cell receptor (beta chain) sequence. Germline CDR1 and CDR2: DFQATT and SNEGSKA (reference sequence). This CDR3 has 14 amino acids. Trimming cost V 3 bases and J 1 base, with 11 bases left between them. The source of the sample is a study of blood T cell repertoires in COVID-19. Study summary: The origin of the acute and convalescent COVID-19 samples was the United States, Italy and Spain. T cells, B-cell-depleted T cells, or PBMCs provided the cDNA or gDNA that served as material.

Enrolment of Seattle patients took place during active infection, and they were followed longitudinally. Original processing methods: Amplified reference gene primers provided the basis for estimating nucleated cell counts. The table came from immunoSEQ multiplex PCR; TCRdb's copy has only in-frame clones and leaves some out. For V, J and clone size, that table is used; D and trimming come from the DNA. The sample has 15,000 to 20,000 clones, roughly 91% seen once. This sequence joins TRBV20-1 and TRBJ2-3, with D unresolved. This sequence originates from a woman older than 75 with COVID-19, enrolled during active disease. Material for sequencing was peripheral blood. CDR3 amino acids: CSASKSERTDTQYF. DNA for the CDR3: TGCAGTGCTAGTAAGTCGGAGCGCACAGATACGCAGTATTTT.